The T cell receptor (beta chain) described here comes from a study of blood T cell repertoires in COVID-19. Across the whole study: Some COVID-19 samples were acute and others convalescent; all came from the United States, Italy and Spain. Sources were T cells, B-cell-depleted T cells, or PBMCs; the material itself was cDNA or gDNA.

As concerns this clone: This specimen includes other DNA sequences encoding the same CDR3.

V was pared by 6 bases and J by 1 base, with 10 bases of the junction left unmatched. This CDR3 region has 18 residues. The germline CDR1 and CDR2 sequences are KGHSH and LQKENI. As handled by the study authors: By means of reference gene primer amplification, nucleated cell counts were estimated. The data were produced by immunoSEQ multiplex PCR, yet TCRdb's version contains in-frame clones alone and is incomplete. V and J calls plus clone size are reproduced from that table; the DNA served to infer D and trimming. The sample lists around 170,000 clones; approximately 84% were seen once. The sequenced sample was peripheral blood. V usage is TRBV18 and J usage is TRBJ2-3, with 13 nucleotides matching TRBD2. This sequence was found in a woman older than 75 with acute or convalescent COVID-19. The CDR3, as DNA: TGTGCCAGCTCCCCAGGACTAGCGGGAGCGGTGGGCACAGATACGCAGTATTTT. Translated: CASSPGLAGAVGTDTQYF.